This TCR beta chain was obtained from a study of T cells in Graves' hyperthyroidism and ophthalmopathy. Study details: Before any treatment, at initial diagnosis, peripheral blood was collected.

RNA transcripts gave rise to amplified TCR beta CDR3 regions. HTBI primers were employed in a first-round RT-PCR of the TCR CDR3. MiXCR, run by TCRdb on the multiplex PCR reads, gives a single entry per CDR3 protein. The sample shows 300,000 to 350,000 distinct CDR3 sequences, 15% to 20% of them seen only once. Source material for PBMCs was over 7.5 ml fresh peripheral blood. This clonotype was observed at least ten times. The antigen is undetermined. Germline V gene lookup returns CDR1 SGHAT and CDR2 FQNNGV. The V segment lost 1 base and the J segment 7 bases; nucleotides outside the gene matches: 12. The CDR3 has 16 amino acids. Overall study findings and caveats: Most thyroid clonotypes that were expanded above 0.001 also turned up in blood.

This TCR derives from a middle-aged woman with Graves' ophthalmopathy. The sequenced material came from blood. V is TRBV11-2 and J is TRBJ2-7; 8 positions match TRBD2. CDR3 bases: TGTGCCAGCAGCTTAGTTAGCGGGGATTTAATCGGTGAGCAGTACTTC. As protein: CASSLVSGDLIGEQYF.